This passage covers 15 T cell receptor beta chains from one sample sequenced in a study of T cells in Graves' hyperthyroidism and ophthalmopathy. RNA transcripts provided the source from which TCR beta CDR3 regions were amplified. Initially, a first-round RT-PCR of the TCR CDR3 employed the HTBI primer set. TCRdb passed the multiplex PCR reads through MiXCR, listing each CDR3 protein once. The table records approximately 520,000 distinct CDR3 sequences, roughly a quarter of them present only once. The material sequenced was blood. Every receptor here comes from a woman between 25 and 40 years old with Graves' ophthalmopathy.

This clonotype was observed at least ten times. The chain carries TRBV19 and TRBJ1-5; D is ambiguous. There are 14 residues in the CDR3. Trimming shortened V by 7 bases and J by 6 bases, and 16 bases separated the two germline ends. Germline V gene lookup returns CDR1 LNHDA and CDR2 SQIVND (reference sequence). For the CDR3, the DNA is TGTGCCAGTACCCGGGGAACCCCCAGTCAGCCCCAGCATTTT. It encodes CASTRGTPSQPQHF.

This clonotype occurred many times. The chain combines TRBV7-9 with TRBJ2-2; D ambiguous. The CDR3 extends over 14 amino acids. V was clipped by 6 bases and J by 1 base, with 9 bases between them. Germline CDR1 SEHNR, CDR2 FQNEAQ (reference sequence). For the CDR3, the DNA is TGTGCCAGCAGGGGGTTTGAGAACACCGGGGAGCTGTTTTTT. Encoded protein: CASRGFENTGELFF.

This clonotype was found many times. V usage is TRBV15 and J usage is TRBJ1-3; D is unclear. The CDR3 has 15 residues. Deletions cut 0 bases from V and 0 bases from J, with 6 bases between. Germline CDR1 is LNHNV and CDR2 is YYDKDF (reference sequence). CDR3 nucleotide sequence: TGTGCCACCAGCAGAGATTCCGTCTCTGGAAACACCATATATTTT. Its translation: CATSRDSVSGNTIYF.

This clonotype appeared a few times. One junction end does not reproduce the germline sequence, and a read error may be involved. The gene calls are TRBV29-1 and TRBJ2-4; 9 bases align to TRBD1. CDR3 length: 13 residues. CDR1 and CDR2 (germline): SQVTM, ANQGSEA. The CDR3 spells CSVNRGLGNIKYF. Here the CDR3 DNA reads TGCAGCGTAAACAGGGGGCTTGGAAACATTAAGTACTTC. Using reference TRBV29-1 and TRBJ2-4 for the parts outside the CDR3, the full variable domain is SAVISQKPSRDICQRGTSLTIQCQVDSQVTMMFWYRQQPGQSLTLIATANQGSEATYESGFVIDKFPISRPNLTFSTLTVSNMSPEDSSIYLCSVNRGLGNIKYFGAGTRLSVL.

The chain carries TRBV6-2 or TRBV6-3 and TRBJ1-2; D gene ambiguous. The CDR3 runs 13 residues. Germline V lookup: CDR1 MNHEY, CDR2 SVGEGT. Trimming removed 3 bases at V and 2 bases at J, with 7 bases between. The CDR3 DNA is TGTGCCAGCAGTTATTGGCAGAACTATGGCTACACCTTC. Protein: CASSYWQNYGYTF.

This chain connects TRBV12-3 or TRBV12-4 to TRBJ2-7, with D maybe TRBD1 (6 bases). This CDR3 has 13 residues. V was shortened by 8 bases and J by 4 bases, with 15 bases between the two germline ends. This CDR3 reads CASLDRPLYEQYF. For the CDR3, the DNA is TGTGCCAGCTTAGACAGGCCTCTATACGAGCAGTACTTC.

There are many counts of this clonotype. The chain combines TRBV6-5 with TRBJ1-1, with no clear D. Deletions cut 4 bases from V and 1 base from J, with 10 bases between. The CDR3 length is 14 residues. Germline CDR1 reads MNHEY; CDR2 reads SVGAGI. The CDR3 sequence: CASSFLLTNTEAFF. For the CDR3, the DNA is TGTGCCAGCAGTTTTTTACTCACGAACACTGAAGCTTTCTTT.

Many counts were recorded for this clonotype. The junction does not match germline at one end; this may be a read error. V and J are TRBV12-3 or TRBV12-4 and TRBJ1-5; no clear D gene. The CDR3 is 13 amino acids. CDR3 in amino acids: CASSLAEGQPQHF. The CDR3 DNA reads TGCGCCAGCAGCTTGGCCGAGGGCCAGCCCCAGCATTTT.

This clonotype has ten or more counts. Mismatch with germline at one junction end may stem from a read error. The chain recombines TRBV19 with TRBJ1-1; D possibly corresponds to TRBD1 (6 bases). This CDR3 is built from 13 residues. Germline loops: CDR1 LNHDA, CDR2 SQIVND (reference sequence). Here the CDR3 DNA reads TGTGCCAGTGGGACGGTGGGGGGCACTCAAGCTTTCTTT. Protein: CASGTVGGTQAFF.

The chain uses TRBV6-1 and TRBJ1-3; 10 nucleotides line up with TRBD1. Losses at the gene ends were 6 bases for V and 8 bases for J; bases not matched to a gene: 7. Germline assignment: CDR1 MNHNS and CDR2 SASEGT. CDR3 length: 14 residues. As DNA, the CDR3 is TGTGCCAGCAGCGGACAGGGGGAGTGGGACACCATATATTTT. This translates into CASSGQGEWDTIYF.

This clonotype was seen ten or more times. Relative to the germline gene, one junction end is altered; a read error may explain this. The chain joins TRBV6-8 to TRBJ1-5, with D maybe TRBD1 (6 bases). CDR1 is MNHGY and CDR2 is SAAAGT in the germline V gene. This CDR3 spans 17 amino acids. The CDR3 here is CAGSPNRALHSNQPQHF. For the CDR3, the DNA is TGTGCCGGCAGCCCGAACAGGGCATTACATAGCAATCAGCCCCAGCATTTT.

The table lists this clonotype with many counts. The J gene is TRBJ1-1, the V gene TRBV20-1; D may be TRBD1 (5 bases). The V and J ends lost 0 bases and 1 base respectively, with 9 bases between them. CDR3 size: 14 residues. Germline V gives CDR1 DFQATT, CDR2 SNEGSKA (reference sequence). The CDR3 DNA reads TGCAGTGCTAGAGATCAGGGAAAGAACACTGAAGCTTTCTTT. Residues: CSARDQGKNTEAFF.

Concerning this clonotype: A junction end diverges from the germline sequence, so it may reflect a read error. The chain links TRBV6-5 to TRBJ1-2; perhaps TRBD1 as D (5 bases). CDR3 length equals 13 residues. Germline loops: CDR1 MNHEY, CDR2 SVGAGI. DNA of the CDR3: TGTGCCAGCAGTTACGGCGACAGCTATGGTTACACCTTC. This gives the protein CASSYGDSYGYTF.

This clonotype was counted at least ten times. This CDR3 reads CASSYRTGGDSPLHF. In nucleotides, the CDR3 is TGTGCCAGCAGTTACCGGACAGGGGGGGATTCACCCCTCCACTTT. The chain recombines TRBV6-5 with TRBJ1-6; 10 nucleotides agree with TRBD1. This CDR3 contains 15 residues. J gave up 8 bases and V 2 bases, and 3 bases lay outside the gene matches. Germline values: CDR1 MNHEY, CDR2 SVGAGI.

V and J are TRBV6-1 and TRBJ1-1; perhaps TRBD1 as D (6 bases). CDR1 MNHNS and CDR2 SASEGT come from the germline V gene. The V end lost 8 bases, the J end lost 9 bases, and 16 bases lay between the germline ends. This CDR3 has 12 residues. The CDR3 loop is CASFNGGGQAFF. CDR3 in DNA: TGTGCCAGCTTCAACGGGGGGGGGCAAGCTTTCTTT.